The clone carrying this TCR beta chain was found once. As processed by the authors: Reference gene primer amplification gave nucleated cell count estimates. Libraries were prepared by immunoSEQ multiplex PCR; TCRdb keeps only in-frame clonotypes and omits some of them. That table is the source of V, J and clone size, and D and trimming were worked out from the DNA. Counted here are around 34,000 clones, less than 85% occurring once; the ten biggest clones make up roughly an eighth. The entry originates in a study of blood T cell repertoires in COVID-19. Germline assignment: CDR1 KGHDR and CDR2 SFDVKD. Trimming left V 5 bases short and J 5 bases short, with 11 bases between. The CDR3 contains 13 residues.

This TCR was sampled from a woman in her 70s with acute or convalescent COVID-19. The V call is TRBV24-1, the J call TRBJ1-1; D might be TRBD1 (5 bases). Sequencing input: peripheral blood. The CDR3 loop reads CATSVQGGTEAFF. The CDR3 nucleotides are TGTGCCACCAGTGTTCAGGGAGGAACTGAAGCTTTCTTT.